This section outlines one TCR beta chain sequence together with its context. Profiled with immunoSEQ multiplex PCR; TCRdb holds only in-frame clones, not every one. The table includes about 68,000 clones, approximately 85% detected once. The data are from a study of blood T cell repertoires in COVID-19. Study-wide context: The samples span acute and convalescent COVID-19 from the United States, Italy and Spain.

Germline V CDR1 and CDR2: MNHNS, SASEGT. Deletions cut 2 bases from V and 6 bases from J, with 17 bases between. CDR3 length: 15 residues. The sequence was collected from a man aged 50-59 years with acute or convalescent COVID-19. The V call is TRBV6-1, the J call TRBJ2-7, with no clear D. The specimen was peripheral blood. CDR3 nucleotides: TGTGCCAGCAGTGAAAGTTATACGACACCTCTCGAGCAGTACGTC. It encodes CASSESYTTPLEQYV.